This T cell receptor (beta chain) is drawn from a study of post-analysis software for immune sequencing data. Overall study: As for disease course, relapsing-remitting, secondary progressive and progressive-relapsing multiple sclerosis were all included.

The authors incorporated unique molecular identifiers into the TCR beta cDNA libraries. The T cell input of roughly 0.95 to 10 million gave approximately 500,000 cDNA molecules. TCRdb reanalysed the PCR reads using MiXCR and keeps one entry per CDR3 protein. The data show approximately 730,000 distinct CDR3 sequences, 30% seen once. On this clonotype: The antigen is not known.

Points from the study as a whole: The study found TRBV5-6, TRBV5-1 and TRBV20-1 among five or six TRBV segments more frequent in patients than controls. By F measure, strong co-clustering occurred among samples prepared in the same batch. There was significantly lower normalized Chao1 diversity in multiple sclerosis patients than in controls.

Germline CDR1 is SEHNR and CDR2 is FQNEAQ (reference sequence). V was shortened by 5 bases and J by 2 bases, with 16 bases between the two germline ends. The CDR3 runs 17 residues. The sample comprised blood. This TCR was sampled from a girl between 10 and 17 years old with multiple sclerosis. This chain uses TRBV7-9 with TRBJ2-6; tentative D call: TRBD2 (5 bases). CDR3 protein: CASSPGRGRTGANVLTF. As DNA, the CDR3 is TGTGCCAGCAGCCCAGGACGGGGAAGGACTGGGGCCAACGTCCTGACTTTC.